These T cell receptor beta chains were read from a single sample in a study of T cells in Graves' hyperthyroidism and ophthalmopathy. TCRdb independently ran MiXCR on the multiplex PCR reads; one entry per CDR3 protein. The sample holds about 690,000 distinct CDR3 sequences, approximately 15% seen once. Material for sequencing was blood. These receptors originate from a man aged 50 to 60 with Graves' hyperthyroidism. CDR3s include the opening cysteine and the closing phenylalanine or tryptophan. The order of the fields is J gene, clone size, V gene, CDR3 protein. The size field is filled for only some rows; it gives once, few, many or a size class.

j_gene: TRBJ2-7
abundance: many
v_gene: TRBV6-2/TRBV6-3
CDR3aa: CASSYSGGLFYEQYF

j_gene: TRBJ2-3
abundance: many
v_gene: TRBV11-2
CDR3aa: CASSPGLKDTQYF

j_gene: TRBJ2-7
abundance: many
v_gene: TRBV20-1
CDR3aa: CSAPGTSGSREQYF

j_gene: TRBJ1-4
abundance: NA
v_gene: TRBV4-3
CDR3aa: CASSRIGDSQHEKLFF

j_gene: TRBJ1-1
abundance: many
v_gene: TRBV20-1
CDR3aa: CSARDIGKGAEAFF

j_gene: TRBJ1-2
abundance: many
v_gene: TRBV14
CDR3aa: CASSQGQDYGYTF

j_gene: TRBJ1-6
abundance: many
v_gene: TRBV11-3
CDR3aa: CASSLDLMWGAGSPLHF

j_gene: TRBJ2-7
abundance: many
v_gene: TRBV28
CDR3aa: CASSLLAESYEQYF

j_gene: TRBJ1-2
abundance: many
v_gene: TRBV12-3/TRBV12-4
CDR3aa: CASSHRRLGGYTF

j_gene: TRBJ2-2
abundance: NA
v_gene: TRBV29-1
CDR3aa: CSVVSGLAGVCSLGELFF

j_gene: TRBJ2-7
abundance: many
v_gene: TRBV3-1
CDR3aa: CASSQGPGATYEQYF

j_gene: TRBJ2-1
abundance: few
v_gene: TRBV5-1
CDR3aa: CASSLLAGPNEQFF

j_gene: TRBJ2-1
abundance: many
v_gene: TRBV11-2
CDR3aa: CASSFWAGTYNEQFF

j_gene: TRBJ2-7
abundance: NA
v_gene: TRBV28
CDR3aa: CASSPPPGQGEFARHYEQYF

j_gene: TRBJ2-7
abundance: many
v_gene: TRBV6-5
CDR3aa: CASSYRGRMNEQYF

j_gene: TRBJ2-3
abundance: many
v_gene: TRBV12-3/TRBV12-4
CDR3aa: CASSYAKTDTQYF

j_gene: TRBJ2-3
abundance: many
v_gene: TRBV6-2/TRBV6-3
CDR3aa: CASSPFSGRRGTDTQYF

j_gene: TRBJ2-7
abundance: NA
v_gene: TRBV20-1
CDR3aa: CSAIHSRKFEQYF

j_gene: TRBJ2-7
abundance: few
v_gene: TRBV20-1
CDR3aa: CSARPPGGSSSYEQYF

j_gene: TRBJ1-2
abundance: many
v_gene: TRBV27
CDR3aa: CASRLTGAYGYTF

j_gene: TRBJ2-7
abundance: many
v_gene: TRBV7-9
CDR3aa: CASSKAGGSYEQYF

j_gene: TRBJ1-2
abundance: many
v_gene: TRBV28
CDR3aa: CASSRVNYGYTF

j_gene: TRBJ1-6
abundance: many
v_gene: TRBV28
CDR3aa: CASSEETNNSPLHF

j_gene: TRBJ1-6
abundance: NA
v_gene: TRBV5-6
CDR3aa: CASSEGQGSYNSPLHF

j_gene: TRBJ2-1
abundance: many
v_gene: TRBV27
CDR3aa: CASRGTSGGETFSYNEQFF

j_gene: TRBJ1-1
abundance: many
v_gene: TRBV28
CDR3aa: CASTTSGTGLTEAFF

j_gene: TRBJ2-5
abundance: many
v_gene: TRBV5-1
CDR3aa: CASSLVSGAETQYF

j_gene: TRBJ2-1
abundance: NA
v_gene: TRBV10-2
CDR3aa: CASSSTSGRVAYNEQFF

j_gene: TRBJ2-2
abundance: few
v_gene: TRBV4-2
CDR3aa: CASSRSQGANTGELFF

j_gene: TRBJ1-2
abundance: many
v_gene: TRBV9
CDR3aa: CASSVGWGDYGYTF

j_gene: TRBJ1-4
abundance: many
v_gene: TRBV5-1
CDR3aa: CASSSDSTNEKLFF

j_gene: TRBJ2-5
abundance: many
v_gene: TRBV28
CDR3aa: CASSSSGQNQETQYF

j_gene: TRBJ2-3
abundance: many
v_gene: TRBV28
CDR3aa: CASSPQGAGDTQYF

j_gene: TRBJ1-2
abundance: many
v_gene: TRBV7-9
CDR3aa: CASSPGDGYGYTF

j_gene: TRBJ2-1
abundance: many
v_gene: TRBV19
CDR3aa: CASSIRLGGLPYNEQFF

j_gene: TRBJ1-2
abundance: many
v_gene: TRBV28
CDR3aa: CASSRVEMFGYTF

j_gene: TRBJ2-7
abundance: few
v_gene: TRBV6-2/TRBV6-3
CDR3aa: CASKGLAGVGEQYF

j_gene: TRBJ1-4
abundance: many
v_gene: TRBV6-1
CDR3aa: CASSPGGGYKEKLFF

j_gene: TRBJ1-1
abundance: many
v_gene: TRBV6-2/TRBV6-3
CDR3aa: CASSYAGTGLNTEAFF

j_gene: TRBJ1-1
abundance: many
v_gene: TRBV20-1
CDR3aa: CSARRGDSEAFF

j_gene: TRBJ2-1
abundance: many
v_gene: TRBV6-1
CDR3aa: CASSEWRTGGRNEQFF

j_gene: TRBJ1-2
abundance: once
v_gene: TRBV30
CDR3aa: CAWSVLDYGYTF

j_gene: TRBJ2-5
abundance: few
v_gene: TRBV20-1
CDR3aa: CSRGTGGRETQYF

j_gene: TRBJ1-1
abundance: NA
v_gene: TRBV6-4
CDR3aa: CASSDSSRGTEAFF

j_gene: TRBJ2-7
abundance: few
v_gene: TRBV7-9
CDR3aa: CASRSPGQGNHEQYF

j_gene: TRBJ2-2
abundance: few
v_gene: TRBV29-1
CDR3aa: CSVELTGFGTGELFF